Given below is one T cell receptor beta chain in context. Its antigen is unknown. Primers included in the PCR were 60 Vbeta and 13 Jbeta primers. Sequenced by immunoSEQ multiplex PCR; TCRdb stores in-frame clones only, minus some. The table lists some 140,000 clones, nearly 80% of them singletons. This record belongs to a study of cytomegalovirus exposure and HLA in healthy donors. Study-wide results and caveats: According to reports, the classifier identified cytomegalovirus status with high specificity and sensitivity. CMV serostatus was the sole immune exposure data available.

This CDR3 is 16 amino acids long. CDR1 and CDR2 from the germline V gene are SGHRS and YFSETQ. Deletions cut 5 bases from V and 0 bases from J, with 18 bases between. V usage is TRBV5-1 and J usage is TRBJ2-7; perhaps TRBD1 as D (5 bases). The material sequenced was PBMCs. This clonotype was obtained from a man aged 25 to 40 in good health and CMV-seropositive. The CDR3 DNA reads TGCGCCAGCAGTCGCGACCGGACAATACGCTCCTACGAGCAGTACTTC. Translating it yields CASSRDRTIRSYEQYF.